This T cell receptor beta chain derives from a study of early stage breast cancer tumors. Overall study: Invasive lobular carcinomas made up about 30% of the 12 ER+/PR+/HER2- tumors. Each sample averaged approximately 10-fold read coverage.

With V trimmed by 5 bases and J by 5 bases, 10 bases remained unmatched. The CDR3 consists of 15 residues. The V gene's germline CDR1 is SGHTA and CDR2 FQGNSA. Sequencing was performed with immunoSEQ multiplex PCR; in TCRdb, only in-frame clones are kept and a portion is missing. Of over 11,000 clones in the sample, roughly three quarters were seen once. The sequenced sample was normal breast tissue next to the tumor. The receptor's source is a person aged 45 to 59 with breast cancer. This sequence joins TRBV7-2 and TRBJ2-5, with TRBD1 identical over 8 bases. The CDR3 sequence is CASSRRTGQGETQYF. CDR3 DNA sequence: TGTGCCAGCAGCCGACGGACAGGGCAAGGGGAGACCCAGTACTTC.